This note documents a single T cell receptor beta chain sequence. The data are from a study of blood T cell repertoires in COVID-19. Study-level background: Italy, Spain and the United States were the sources of the convalescent and acute COVID-19 samples. T cells, B-cell-depleted T cells, or PBMCs provided the cDNA or gDNA that served as material.

In the authors' methods: Estimated nucleated cell counts came from reference gene primer amplification. Produced via immunoSEQ multiplex PCR; TCRdb's table is partial and in-frame only. That table gives V, J and clone size, and the DNA gave D and trimming. The top ten clones hold 15% to 20% of a sample with 200,000 or so clones, about 88% of them seen once. The V end lost 2 bases, the J end lost 2 bases, and 14 bases lay between the germline ends. CDR1 and CDR2 from the germline V gene are MNHEY and SVGAGI. This CDR3 spans 16 amino acids. Those enrolled in Seattle joined during active infection and were followed longitudinally afterward.

The sample was peripheral blood. This TCR derives from a man over 45 with COVID-19, enrolled during active disease. The chain couples TRBV6-5 to TRBJ2-3; D is possibly TRBD1 (6 bases). CDR3 coding DNA: TGTGCCAGCAGTTACAATTACCGGGACAACACAGATACGCAGTATTTT. Protein sequence: CASSYNYRDNTDTQYF.